The 27 T cell receptor beta chains reported below all come from one sample, sequenced in a study of CD8 T cells in ankylosing spondylitis. Whole-study findings and limits: There was a TCR beta motif, made of several highly homologous variants, that appeared characteristic of ankylosing spondylitis blood.

No cognate antigen is known for these TCRs. TCRdb reprocessed the 5' RACE reads via MiXCR and lists one record per CDR3 protein. The profile shows over 600,000 distinct CDR3 sequences, under 20% of them singletons. Sequencing was done on a sample of blood, either unsorted or a sorted T cell fraction (not recorded which). These receptors all stem from a male donor with ankylosing spondylitis.

A few counts support this clonotype. The V and J genes are TRBV7-8 and TRBJ2-7; TRBD1 aligns across 7 bases. After removal of 1 base from V and 7 bases from J, the junction contained 7 bases not matched to a gene. The CDR3 is made up of 14 amino acids. In germline, CDR1 is SGHVS, CDR2 FQNEAQ. The CDR3: CASSLGDRAREQYF. Written as DNA, the CDR3 is TGTGCCAGCAGCTTAGGCGACAGGGCGCGGGAGCAGTACTTC.

This clonotype was seen more than once but under ten times. V gene TRBV7-2 combines with J gene TRBJ2-7, with D perhaps being TRBD1 or TRBD2 (5 bases each). Trimming removed 5 bases from V and 0 bases from J, with 11 bases in between. The CDR3 is 14 amino acids. Germline V gives CDR1 SGHTA, CDR2 FQGNSA. The CDR3, as DNA: TGTGCCAGCAGCCCTAGCAGGGCCTCCTACGAGCAGTACTTC. Protein product: CASSPSRASYEQYF.

The chain joins TRBV12-3 or TRBV12-4 to TRBJ1-1, with D unclear. The CDR3 runs 12 residues. The V gene lost 1 base and the J gene lost 6 bases, with 6 bases spanning the gap. The CDR3 DNA reads TGTGCCAGCAGTTTAGAAGTAGCTGAAGCTTTCTTT. Translation: CASSLEVAEAFF.

This chain uses TRBV29-1 with TRBJ1-1; a possible D gene is TRBD1 (5 bases). CDR1 and CDR2 from the germline V gene are SQVTM and ANQGSEA. CDR3 length: 14 amino acids. V lost 5 bases and J lost 6, with 19 bases in between. The CDR3 nucleotides read TGCAGCGTTTCCTCTACGGTCCTGGGGGCTGAAGCTTTCTTT. Translated: CSVSSTVLGAEAFF.

This clonotype was seen only a few times. The CDR3 DNA reads as TGCAGCACGACAGGGAATGCAGCCGGGGAGCTGTTTTTT. Amino acid sequence: CSTTGNAAGELFF. J is TRBJ2-2 and V is TRBV29-1; 7 bases agree with TRBD1. The germline CDR1 and CDR2 sequences are SQVTM and ANQGSEA. J was trimmed by 6 bases and V by 8 bases; bases with no gene match: 9. CDR3 size: 13 residues.

The rearrangement uses TRBV29-1 and TRBJ1-1; TRBD1 agrees at 9 bases. CDR1 is SQVTM, CDR2 ANQGSEA, per germline. This CDR3 spans 14 amino acids. Losses at the gene ends were 6 bases for V and 5 bases for J; bases not matched to a gene: 10. CDR3: CSVGWGQGYTEAFF. The DNA for the CDR3 is TGCAGCGTGGGTTGGGGACAGGGCTATACTGAAGCTTTCTTT.

This clonotype was observed many times. V gene TRBV7-2 combines with J gene TRBJ1-2; 9 positions match TRBD1. The germline gives CDR1 SGHTA, CDR2 FQGNSA. This CDR3 region has 12 residues. Germline trimming cut 5 bases from V and 7 bases from J; bases unmatched to any gene: 2. The DNA for the CDR3 is TGTGCCAGCAGCCTGGACAGGGGTGGCTACACCTTC. The encoded protein is CASSLDRGGYTF.

This clonotype has more than one count but fewer than ten. V is TRBV5-4 and J is TRBJ2-3, with 9 bases lining up with TRBD2. This CDR3 contains 16 residues. Trimming cost V 3 bases and J 6 bases; bases outside gene matches: 11. Germline V gene lookup returns CDR1 SGHNT and CDR2 YYREEE (reference sequence). CDR3 loop: CASSSPGGRGGDTQYF. DNA for the CDR3: TGTGCCAGCAGCTCCCCTGGCGGGAGGGGAGGCGATACGCAGTATTTT.

The V and J genes are TRBV7-2 and TRBJ1-2; the match to TRBD1 covers 10 bases. The germline CDR1 and CDR2 sequences are SGHTA and FQGNSA. The CDR3 consists of 15 residues. The V segment lost 3 bases and the J segment 5 bases; nucleotides outside the gene matches: 6. CDR3: CASSFEGTGAYGYTF. In DNA form, the CDR3 reads TGTGCCAGCAGCTTTGAAGGGACAGGGGCTTATGGCTACACCTTC.

The V gene is TRBV20-1, the J gene TRBJ2-7; 7 nucleotides agree with TRBD2. The CDR3 has 14 amino acids. J gave up 5 bases and V 1 base, and 8 bases lay outside the gene matches. Germline loops: CDR1 DFQATT, CDR2 SNEGSKA (reference sequence). CDR3 coding DNA: TGCAGTGCTAGAGGACCAGCGGGGACTAACGAGCAGTACTTC. As protein: CSARGPAGTNEQYF.

The table lists this clonotype with a few counts. The chain employs TRBV19 and TRBJ1-5; D may be TRBD1 (6 bases). With 8 bases removed from V and 0 bases from J, the gap between germline ends came to 14 bases. Germline V gene data show CDR1 as LNHDA and CDR2 as SQIVND (reference sequence). The CDR3 extends over 15 amino acids. This CDR3 reads CASGMRQVSNQPQHF. The DNA for the CDR3 is TGTGCCAGTGGAATGAGACAGGTTAGCAATCAGCCCCAGCATTTT. Using reference TRBV19 and TRBJ1-5 for the parts outside the CDR3, the full variable domain is DGGITQSPKYLFRKEGQNVTLSCEQNLNHDAMYWYRQDPGQGLRLIYYSQIVNDFQKGDIAEGYSVSREKKESFPLTVTSAQKNPTAFYLCASGMRQVSNQPQHFGDGTRLSIL.

This clonotype has at least ten counts. This sequence joins TRBV10-1 and TRBJ1-5; maybe TRBD1 (5 bases). Germline values: CDR1 WNHNN, CDR2 SYGVQD (reference sequence). V dropped 10 bases and J dropped 2 bases, with 21 bases sitting between them. This CDR3 has 16 amino acids. The CDR3 protein is CAILSAGQGRNQPQHF. DNA for the CDR3: TGCGCCATTCTTTCGGCGGGGCAGGGACGCAATCAGCCCCAGCATTTT.

The table lists this clonotype with a few counts. The chain carries TRBV7-3 and TRBJ2-5; 12 bases align to TRBD2. Germline CDR1 and CDR2: SGHTA and FQGTGA. The length of the CDR3 is 19 residues. Trimming at V came to 2 bases and at J to 0 bases, leaving 10 bases not matched to a gene. The CDR3 sequence is CASSLGTRTSGEYQETQYF. CDR3 nucleotides: TGTGCCAGCAGCTTAGGAACCCGGACTAGCGGGGAGTACCAAGAGACCCAGTACTTC.

The chain has TRBV12-3 or TRBV12-4 and TRBJ1-2; 9 bases match TRBD1. V was pared by 6 bases and J by 0 bases, with 17 bases of the junction left unmatched. The CDR3 contains 19 residues. This chain's CDR3 is CASSAPGTGKVRANYGYTF. For the CDR3, the DNA is TGTGCCAGCAGCGCCCCCGGGACAGGGAAGGTTCGGGCTAACTATGGCTACACCTTC.

This CDR3 is CASSRPQGRELFF. Here the CDR3 DNA reads TGTGCCAGCAGCCGTCCCCAGGGACGGGAGCTGTTTTTT. The V and J genes are TRBV7-9 and TRBJ2-2; TRBD1 or TRBD2 may be the D gene (5 bases each). Trimming removed 5 bases from V and 9 bases from J, with 13 bases in between. The CDR3 has 13 amino acids. The germline gives CDR1 SEHNR, CDR2 FQNEAQ (reference sequence).

The V call is TRBV7-6, the J call TRBJ2-5, with D possibly TRBD1 on 5 matching bases. Germline values: CDR1 SGHVS, CDR2 FNYEAQ. The CDR3 sequence is 13 residues long. V was cut by 4 bases and J by 6 bases, with 12 bases left in between. CDR3 sequence (DNA): TGTGCCAGCAGCTCCGGACCAGGGCAGACCCAGTACTTC. Translation gives CASSSGPGQTQYF.

This clonotype came up a few times. V usage is TRBV12-3 or TRBV12-4 and J usage is TRBJ2-5; D is possibly TRBD2 (6 bases). Trimming took off 6 bases at V and 5 bases at J, with 13 bases between the two ends. The CDR3 is 13 residues long. This chain's CDR3 is CASRRDSKETQYF. CDR3 bases: TGTGCCAGCAGAAGGGACTCCAAGGAGACCCAGTACTTC.

This chain connects TRBV7-3 to TRBJ2-7, with a weak D call TRBD2 (6 bases). The CDR3 runs to 15 residues. The V end was cut by 4 bases, the J end by 2 bases, with 15 bases between. The germline gives CDR1 SGHTA, CDR2 FQGTGA. This chain's CDR3 is CASSSRLGEAYEQYF. The CDR3 DNA sequence: TGTGCCAGCAGCTCGCGACTAGGTGAGGCCTACGAGCAGTACTTC.

J is TRBJ2-1 and V is TRBV12-3 or TRBV12-4; no clear D gene. V was pared by 11 bases and J by 0 bases, with 11 bases between. The CDR3 runs 13 residues. CDR3: CAVVRSSYNEQFF. CDR3 DNA: TGTGCCGTTGTAAGGAGCTCCTACAATGAGCAGTTCTTC.

The chain employs TRBV5-5 and TRBJ1-1; TRBD1 might be the D (5 bases). The CDR3 spans 14 residues. CDR1 and CDR2 from the germline V gene are SGHKS and YYEKEE (reference sequence). V was clipped by 4 bases and J by 0 bases, with 10 bases between them. The DNA for the CDR3 is TGTGCCAGCAGCAAGGGACTCCTGAACACTGAAGCTTTCTTT. It codes for CASSKGLLNTEAFF.

The chain uses TRBV7-8 and TRBJ2-1; 9 bases are shared with TRBD2. Germline loops: CDR1 SGHVS, CDR2 FQNEAQ. The CDR3 sequence is 13 residues long. Losses at the gene ends were 2 bases for V and 9 bases for J; bases not matched to a gene: 2. The chain's CDR3 is CASSLILAGEQFF. The CDR3 coding sequence is TGTGCCAGCAGCTTAATACTAGCGGGTGAGCAGTTCTTC.

This clonotype was observed a handful of times. The chain employs TRBV6-1 and TRBJ1-5; D unclear. V dropped 3 bases and J dropped 0 bases, with 9 bases sitting between them. Germline values: CDR1 MNHNS, CDR2 SASEGT. CDR3 length: 15 amino acids. CDR3 loop: CASSDSWGSNQPQHF. In DNA form, the CDR3 reads TGTGCCAGCAGTGATTCGTGGGGTAGCAATCAGCCCCAGCATTTT.

This clonotype showed up many times. The rearrangement uses TRBV27 and TRBJ2-7, with 7 bases that match TRBD2. The CDR3 covers 15 residues. CDR1 and CDR2 from the germline V gene are MNHEY and SMNVEV (reference sequence). The trim removed 6 bases at V and 0 bases at J, leaving 8 bases unmatched. The CDR3 DNA is TGTGCCAGCAGCTCTTCTAGCGGCCACTCCTACGAGCAGTACTTC. It is translated as CASSSSSGHSYEQYF.

V usage is TRBV12-3 or TRBV12-4 and J usage is TRBJ2-2, with D tentatively TRBD1 (5 bases). V was pared by 4 bases and J by 6 bases, with 9 bases between. The CDR3 extends over 13 amino acids. The CDR3 protein is CASSSKGAGELFF. CDR3 DNA sequence: TGTGCCAGCAGTTCGAAAGGGGCCGGGGAGCTGTTTTTT.

The V and J genes are TRBV27 and TRBJ1-1; 8 bases are a match to TRBD1. CDR3 length: 16 residues. V gave up 6 bases and J gave up 3 bases; unmatched junction bases: 12. Germline V lookup: CDR1 MNHEY, CDR2 SMNVEV (reference sequence). As DNA, the CDR3 is TGTGCCAGCAGCCAAACCACAGGGGGGTTTTACACTGAAGCTTTCTTT. The encoded protein is CASSQTTGGFYTEAFF.

The rearrangement links TRBV7-9 to TRBJ2-7; 13 nucleotides agree with TRBD2. V gave up 2 bases and J gave up 0 bases; unmatched junction bases: 4. The V gene's germline CDR1 is SEHNR and CDR2 FQNEAQ (reference sequence). The CDR3 has 17 residues. CDR3 nucleotide sequence: TGTGCCAGCAGCTTATTCGGACTAGCGGGGGTCTCCTACGAGCAGTACTTC. Its protein product is CASSLFGLAGVSYEQYF.

The table lists this clonotype with many counts. V gene TRBV20-1 combines with J gene TRBJ2-5; D call uncertain. The CDR3 consists of 10 residues. Trimming stripped 3 bases from V and 5 bases from J, with 4 bases between. Germline V lookup: CDR1 DFQATT, CDR2 SNEGSKA (reference sequence). CDR3 DNA sequence: TGCAGTGCTAGGCGGGAGACCCAGTACTTC. This gives the protein CSARRETQYF.